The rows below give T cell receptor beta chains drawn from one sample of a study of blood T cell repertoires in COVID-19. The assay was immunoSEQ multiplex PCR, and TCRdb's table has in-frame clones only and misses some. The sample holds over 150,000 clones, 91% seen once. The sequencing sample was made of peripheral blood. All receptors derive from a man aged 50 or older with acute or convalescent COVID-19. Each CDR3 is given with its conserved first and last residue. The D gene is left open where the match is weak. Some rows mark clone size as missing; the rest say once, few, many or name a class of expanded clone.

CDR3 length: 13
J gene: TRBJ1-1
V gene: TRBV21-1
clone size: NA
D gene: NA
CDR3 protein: CAIGVDRNTEAFF
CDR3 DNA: TGTGCCATAGGGGTGGACAGGAACACTGAAGCTTTCTTT

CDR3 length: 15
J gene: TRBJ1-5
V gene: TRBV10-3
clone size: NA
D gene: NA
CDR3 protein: CAISSSDISTQPQHF
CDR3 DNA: TGTGCCATCAGTTCCTCGGACATTAGCACTCAGCCCCAGCATTTT

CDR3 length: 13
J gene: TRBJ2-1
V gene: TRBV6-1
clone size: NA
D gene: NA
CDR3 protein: CASSEGYEREQFF
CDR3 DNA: TGTGCCAGCAGTGAAGGGTATGAGAGGGAGCAGTTCTTC

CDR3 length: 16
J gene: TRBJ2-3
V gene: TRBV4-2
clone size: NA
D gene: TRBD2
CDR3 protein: CASSQKGRGGIDTQYF
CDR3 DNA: TGTGCCAGCAGCCAGAAGGGGCGGGGGGGCATTGATACGCAGTATTTT

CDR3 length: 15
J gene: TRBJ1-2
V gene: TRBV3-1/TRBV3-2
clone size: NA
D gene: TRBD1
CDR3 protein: CASSPPRDRRHGYTF
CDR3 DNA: TGTGCCAGCAGCCCGCCCCGGGACAGGAGGCATGGCTACACCTTC

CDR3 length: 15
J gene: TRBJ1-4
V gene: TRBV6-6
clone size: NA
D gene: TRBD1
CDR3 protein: CASSYPGQFNEKLFF
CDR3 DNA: TGTGCCAGCAGTTACCCGGGACAGTTTAATGAAAAACTGTTTTTT

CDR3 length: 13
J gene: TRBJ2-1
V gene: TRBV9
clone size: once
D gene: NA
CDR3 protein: CASSSQVGESQFF
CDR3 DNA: TGTGCCAGCAGCTCCCAGGTGGGAGAGAGTCAGTTCTTC

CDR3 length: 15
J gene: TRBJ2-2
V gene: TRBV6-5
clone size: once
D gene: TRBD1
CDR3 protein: CASSFTGEWVGELFF
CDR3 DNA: TGTGCCAGCAGTTTTACAGGGGAATGGGTCGGGGAGCTGTTTTTT

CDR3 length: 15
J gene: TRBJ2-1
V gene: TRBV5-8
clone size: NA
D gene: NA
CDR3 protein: CASRRLGGAGNEQFF
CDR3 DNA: TGTGCCAGCAGACGCCTTGGGGGGGCAGGGAATGAGCAGTTCTTC

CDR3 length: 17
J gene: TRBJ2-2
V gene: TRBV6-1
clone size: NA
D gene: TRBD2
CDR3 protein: CASRERTSGTRGGELFF
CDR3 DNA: TGTGCCAGCAGGGAACGGACTAGCGGGACGCGGGGAGGAGAGCTGTTTTTT

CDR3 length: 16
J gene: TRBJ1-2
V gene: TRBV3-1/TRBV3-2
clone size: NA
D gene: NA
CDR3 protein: CASSQDLVAGLYGYTF
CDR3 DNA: TGTGCCAGCAGCCAAGATTTAGTTGCAGGCCTCTATGGCTACACCTTC

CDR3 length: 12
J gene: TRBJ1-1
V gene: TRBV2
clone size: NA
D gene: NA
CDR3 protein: CASTRGDTEAFF
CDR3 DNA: TGTGCCAGCACCAGGGGAGACACTGAAGCTTTCTTT

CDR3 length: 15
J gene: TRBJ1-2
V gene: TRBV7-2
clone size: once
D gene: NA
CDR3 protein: CASSLGGGESKGYTF
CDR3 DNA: TGTGCCAGCAGCTTAGGAGGGGGGGAGTCGAAGGGCTACACCTTC

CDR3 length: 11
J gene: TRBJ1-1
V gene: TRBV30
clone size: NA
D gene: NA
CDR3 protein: CASHVPLEAFF
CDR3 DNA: TGTGCCTCCCACGTCCCTTTGGAGGCTTTCTTT

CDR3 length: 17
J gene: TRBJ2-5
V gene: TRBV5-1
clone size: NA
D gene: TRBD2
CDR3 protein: CASSLGLAGGSGETQYF
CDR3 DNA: TGCGCCAGCAGCTTGGGCCTAGCGGGAGGGTCGGGGGAGACCCAGTACTTC

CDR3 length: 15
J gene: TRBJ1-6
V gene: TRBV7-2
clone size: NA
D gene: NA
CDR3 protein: CASSLGPRGTSPLHF
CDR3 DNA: TGTGCCAGCAGCTTAGGTCCCAGGGGTACTTCACCCCTCCACTTT

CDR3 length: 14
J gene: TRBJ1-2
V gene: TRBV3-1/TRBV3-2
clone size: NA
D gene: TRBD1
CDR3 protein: CASSQPRQGSGYTF
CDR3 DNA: TGTGCCAGCAGCCAACCACGACAGGGATCTGGCTACACCTTC

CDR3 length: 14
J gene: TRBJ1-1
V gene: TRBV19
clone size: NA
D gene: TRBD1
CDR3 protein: CASRETGGRTEAFF
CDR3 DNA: TGTGCCAGTAGGGAAACAGGGGGCCGAACTGAAGCTTTCTTT

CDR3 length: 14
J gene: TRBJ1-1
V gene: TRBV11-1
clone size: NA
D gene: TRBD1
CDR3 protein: CASSPRQGGTEAFF
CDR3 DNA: TGTGCCAGCAGCCCTAGACAGGGAGGCACTGAAGCTTTCTTT

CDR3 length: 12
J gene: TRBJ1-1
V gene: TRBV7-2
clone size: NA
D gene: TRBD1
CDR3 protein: CASSFRQGEPFF
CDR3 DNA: TGTGCCAGCAGCTTCCGACAGGGGGAACCTTTCTTT

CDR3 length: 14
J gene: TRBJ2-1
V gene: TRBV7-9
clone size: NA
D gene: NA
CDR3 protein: CASSFEGLYNEQFF
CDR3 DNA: TGTGCCAGCAGCTTCGAGGGCCTTTACAATGAGCAGTTCTTC

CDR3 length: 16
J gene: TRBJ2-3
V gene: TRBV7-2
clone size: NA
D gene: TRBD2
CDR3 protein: CASSSLLTGGPDTQYF
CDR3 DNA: TGTGCCAGCAGCTCCCTATTAACGGGAGGGCCAGATACGCAGTATTTT

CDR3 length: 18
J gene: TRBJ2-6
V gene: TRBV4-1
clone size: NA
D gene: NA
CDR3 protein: CASSLHRTPNSGANVLTF
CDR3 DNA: TGCGCCAGCAGCCTTCACAGGACACCCAACTCTGGGGCCAACGTCCTGACTTTC

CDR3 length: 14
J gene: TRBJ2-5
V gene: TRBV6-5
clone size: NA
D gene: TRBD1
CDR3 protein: CASSRDSYQETQYF
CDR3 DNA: TGTGCCAGCAGTCGGGACAGCTACCAAGAGACCCAGTACTTC

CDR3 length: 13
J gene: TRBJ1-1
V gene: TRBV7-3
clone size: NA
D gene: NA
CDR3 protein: CASSLTQNTEAFF
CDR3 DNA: TGTGCCAGCAGCTTAACACAGAACACTGAAGCTTTCTTT

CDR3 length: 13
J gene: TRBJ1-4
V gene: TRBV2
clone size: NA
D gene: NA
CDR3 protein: CAVAGETNEKLFF
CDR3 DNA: TGTGCCGTTGCAGGGGAAACTAATGAAAAACTGTTTTTT

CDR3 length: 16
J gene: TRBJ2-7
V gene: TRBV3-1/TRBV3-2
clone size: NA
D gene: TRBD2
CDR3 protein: CASSQGRAGDSYEQYF
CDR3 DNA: TGTGCCAGCAGCCAAGGCAGGGCGGGGGACTCCTACGAGCAGTACTTC

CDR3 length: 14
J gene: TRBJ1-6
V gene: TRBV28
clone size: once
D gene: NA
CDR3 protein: CASTTGFGNSPLHF
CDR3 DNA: TGTGCCAGCACCACAGGTTTTGGTAATTCACCCCTCCACTTT

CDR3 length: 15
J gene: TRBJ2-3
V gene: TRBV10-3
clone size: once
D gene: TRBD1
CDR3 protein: CAISPGQGELNTQYF
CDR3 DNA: TGTGCCATCAGTCCGGGACAGGGTGAATTGAATACGCAGTATTTT

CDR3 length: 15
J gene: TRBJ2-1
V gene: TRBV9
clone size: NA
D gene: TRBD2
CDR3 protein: CASSVASGVGNEQFF
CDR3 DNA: TGTGCCAGCAGCGTAGCAAGCGGGGTCGGGAATGAGCAGTTCTTC

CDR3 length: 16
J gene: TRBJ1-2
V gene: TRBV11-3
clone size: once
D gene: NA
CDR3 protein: CASSLDEEGDNYGYTF
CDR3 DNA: TGTGCCAGCAGCTTAGATGAAGAGGGTGACAACTATGGCTACACCTTC

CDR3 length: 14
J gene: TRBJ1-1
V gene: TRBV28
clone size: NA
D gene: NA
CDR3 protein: CASSLPRGPTEAFF
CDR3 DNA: TGTGCCAGCAGCCTACCTAGGGGCCCCACTGAAGCTTTCTTT

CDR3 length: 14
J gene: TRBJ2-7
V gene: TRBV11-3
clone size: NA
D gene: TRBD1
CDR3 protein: CASSWGTGVYEQYF
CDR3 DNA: TGTGCCAGCAGCTGGGGGACAGGGGTCTACGAGCAGTACTTC

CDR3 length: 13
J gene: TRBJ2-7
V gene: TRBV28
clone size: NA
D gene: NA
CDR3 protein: CASSLTTGNEQYF
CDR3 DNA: TGTGCCAGCAGTCTAACCACAGGGAACGAGCAGTACTTC

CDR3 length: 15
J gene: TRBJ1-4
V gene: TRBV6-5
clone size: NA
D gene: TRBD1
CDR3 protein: CASSYSGQAREKLFF
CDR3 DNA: TGTGCCAGCAGTTACTCGGGACAGGCCCGGGAAAAACTGTTTTTT